This TCR beta chain was retrieved from a study of low-dose radiotherapy and immunotherapy resistance in tumors. The CDR3 loop spans 18 amino acids. CDR1 and CDR2 from the germline V gene are MNHEY and SVGEGT. V lost 7 bases and J lost 4; bases outside the gene matches: 14. The table lists this clonotype with many counts. Alpha- and beta-chain coverage of first-strand cDNA came from TRAV- and TRBV-specific primers. Amplification, which lasted roughly 20 PCR cycles, used a constant-region primer and V-primer adapter to amplify TCRs. Via MiXCR, TCRdb re-called the reads, giving one row per CDR3 protein. The sample lists tens of thousands of distinct CDR3 sequences, more than 20% occurring once. Time point denoted: after trial treatment. Indicated treatment: LDRT plus nivolumab, ipilimumab, low-dose cyclophosphamide and aspirin (RACIN trial).

This TCR was sampled from a female donor with ovarian cancer. This rearrangement joins TRBV6-2 or TRBV6-3 to TRBJ2-3; 13 bases align to TRBD2. The sequencing used PBMCs, collected after low-dose radiotherapy plus immunotherapy. Here the CDR3 reads CASTQGTSGGAGADTQYF. The CDR3 region has the DNA TGTGCCAGCACCCAAGGCACTAGCGGGGGGGCCGGCGCAGATACGCAGTATTTT.